Following are 30 T cell receptor beta chains from one sample sequenced in a study of tumor and adjacent non-tumor tissue in lung cancer. Three rounds of nested PCR, following a modified ARM-PCR protocol, produced the TCRbeta library. From the multiplex PCR reads, TCRdb called clonotypes with MiXCR, one entry per CDR3 protein. Of tens of thousands of distinct CDR3 sequences listed, about 56% were seen once; the top ten hold about 32%. This sample's RNA came from whole unsorted tissue. More than 3 cm separated this lung sample from the edge of the tumor. The sequenced material came from distant non-tumor lung tissue. All receptors come from a man aged 65 to 79 with non-small cell lung cancer.

About this clonotype itself: At one of its ends the junction is not consistent with the germline gene, which may arise from a read error. The rearrangement uses TRBV6-1 and TRBJ2-2, with D possibly being TRBD1 (5 bases). The germline gives CDR1 MNHNS, CDR2 SASEGT. The CDR3 runs 14 residues. The CDR3 here is CASSEQADTGELFF. DNA of the CDR3: TGTGCCAGCAGTGAACAGGCGGACACTGGGGAGCTGTTTTTT.

On this clonotype: A much larger clone lies one base from this, so it may be a read error. This chain connects TRBV12-3 or TRBV12-4 to TRBJ1-5; D unclear. Trimming removed 5 bases at V and 7 bases at J, with 12 bases between. The CDR3 contains 13 residues. The CDR3 loop reads CASSVQLSQPQHF. The CDR3 bases are TGTGCCAGCAGTGTCCAGCTATCACAGCCCCAGCATTTT.

With regard to this clonotype: At one of its ends the junction is not consistent with the germline gene, which may arise from a read error. The genes are TRBV6-2 or TRBV6-3 and TRBJ2-3; unclear D gene. CDR1 is MNHEY, CDR2 SVGEGT, per germline. This CDR3 region has 11 residues. Here the CDR3 reads CVNRGTDTQYF. DNA for the CDR3: TGTGTCAACAGAGGCACGGATACGCAGTATTTT.

On this clonotype: A read error may account for a junction end that differs from germline. J is TRBJ2-7 and V is TRBV11-2, with 8 bases lining up with TRBD2. CDR3 size: 14 residues. Germline CDR1 and CDR2: SGHAT and FQNNGV. Here the CDR3 reads CVSSLRGGNYKQYF. CDR3 bases: TGTGTCAGCAGCCTCCGGGGGGGAAACTACAAGCAGTACTTC.

The sample holds a few counts of this clonotype. Possible read error: a much larger clone is one base away. This chain links TRBV6-2 or TRBV6-3 with TRBJ1-1, with D hard to call. CDR3 length equals 15 residues. Germline V gene data show CDR1 as MNHEY and CDR2 as SVGEGT. Trimming took off 2 bases at V and 2 bases at J, with 12 bases between the two ends. CDR3 coding DNA: TGTGCCAGCAGTTACGAGGGAGCATTTAACACTGAAGCTTTCTTT. Encoded protein: CASSYEGAFNTEAFF.

Concerning this clonotype itself: This may be a read error, as it is one base from a much larger clone. This sequence joins TRBV6-5 and TRBJ2-7, with a weak D call TRBD1 (5 bases). Trimming pared 4 bases from V and 5 bases from J, leaving 18 bases between. Germline V CDR1 and CDR2: MNHEY, SVGAGI. The length of the CDR3 is 15 residues. This CDR3 reads CASSLTGISVDEQYF. In nucleotides, the CDR3 is TGTGCCAGCAGTTTAACAGGTATTTCGGTCGACGAGCAGTACTTC.

The chain couples TRBV5-1 to TRBJ2-3, with TRBD2 matching over 7 bases. This CDR3 has 15 residues. Germline CDR1 and CDR2: SGHRS and YFSETQ. V was pared by 2 bases and J by 4 bases, with 7 bases of the junction left unmatched. The CDR3 spells CASSLTSVRADTQYF. In DNA form, the CDR3 reads TGCGCCAGCAGCTTAACTAGCGTGAGGGCAGATACGCAGTATTTT.

The genes are TRBV5-8 and TRBJ1-5; D is ambiguous. CDR1 SGHTS and CDR2 YDEGEE come from the germline V gene. The ends were cut back, 4 bases at V and 4 bases at J, with 15 bases in the middle. This CDR3 is 15 amino acids long. The CDR3 nucleotides are TGTGCCAGCAGCCGGACCGACGGACTTAATCAGCCCCAGCATTTT. This encodes CASSRTDGLNQPQHF.

This clonotype was observed a handful of times. Just one base apart from a much larger clone, this may be a read error. The CDR3 region is CASSQPRGTEAFF. CDR3 coding DNA: TGTGCCAGCAGCCAACCCAGGGGTACTGAAGCTTTCTTT. V and J are TRBV4-2 and TRBJ1-1, with TRBD1 as a possible D gene (6 bases). The CDR3 totals 13 residues. V was cut by 2 bases and J by 5 bases, with 9 bases left in between. Germline CDR1 and CDR2: LGHNA and YNFKEQ.

This clonotype occurred a few times. The DNA of the CDR3 is TGTGCCAGCCGTGGAGGGAACCAAGAGACCCAGTACTTC. It encodes CASRGGNQETQYF. This chain links TRBV11-3 with TRBJ2-5, with a tentative D call TRBD2 (6 bases). This CDR3 has 13 residues. V was cut by 8 bases and J by 0 bases, with 10 bases left in between. CDR1 and CDR2 (germline): SGHNT, YENEEA.

With regard to this clonotype: A single base separates this from a much larger clone, so it may be a read error. V usage is TRBV6-6 and J usage is TRBJ1-3, with D perhaps matching TRBD1 (6 bases). The germline V gene has CDR1 MNHNY and CDR2 SVGAGI (reference sequence). There are 13 residues in the CDR3. CDR3 amino acids: CASSTGSGSTIYF. The CDR3 coding sequence is TGTGCCAGCAGTACAGGGTCTGGAAGCACCATATATTTT.

Only one count was recorded for this clonotype. Germline and junction disagree at one end, which may indicate a read error. V gene TRBV5-6 combines with J gene TRBJ2-7; D unresolved. The CDR3 contains 14 residues. The V gene's germline CDR1 is SGHDT and CDR2 YYEEEE. The CDR3 spells CASSSHGFSYEQYF. The DNA for the CDR3 is TGCGCCAGCAGCTCGCATGGATTCTCCTACGAGCAGTACTTC.

Concerning this clonotype: At one end, the junction sequence differs from germline, possibly due to a read error. The rearrangement links TRBV11-2 to TRBJ2-3; TRBD1 agrees at 7 bases. Germline assignment: CDR1 SGHAT and CDR2 FQNNGV. The CDR3 contains 15 residues. CDR3 residues: CVSSIDRAPSDTQYF. CDR3 nucleotides: TGTGTCAGCAGTATAGACAGGGCCCCATCAGATACGCAGTATTTT.

The chain carries TRBV4-1 and TRBJ2-1; 12 bases agree with TRBD2. V lost 4 bases to trimming and J lost 15 bases; unmatched junction nucleotides: 7. Per the germline V gene, CDR1 is MGHRA and CDR2 is YSYEKL. This CDR3 region has 13 residues. In DNA, the CDR3 is TGCGCCAGCAGCCCTAGACTAGCGGGAGTGAGGTTCTTC. It is translated as CASSPRLAGVRFF.

This clonotype was detected a few times. This may stem from a read error, because a much larger clone lies one nucleotide away. The rearrangement joins TRBV10-3 to TRBJ2-7; a possible D gene is TRBD1 (5 bases). This CDR3 contains 13 residues. The V end lost 5 bases, the J end lost 4 bases, and 12 bases lay between the germline ends. Germline V gives CDR1 ENHRY, CDR2 SYGVKD. CDR3 DNA: TGTGCCATCAGTAGGGGCAAAGTATACGAGCAGTACTTC. Translating gives CAISRGKVYEQYF.

About this clonotype: Relative to the germline gene, one junction end is altered; a read error may explain this. The J gene is TRBJ2-5, the V gene TRBV12-3 or TRBV12-4; 7 nucleotides align to TRBD1. This CDR3 region has 13 residues. The CDR3 spells CANLDRAEETRYF. CDR3 DNA: TGTGCCAACTTAGACAGGGCAGAAGAGACCCGGTACTTC.

As regards this clonotype: This may be a read error, as it is one base from a much larger clone. The CDR3 carries no conserved terminal phenylalanine or tryptophan, so it likely arises from a read error. The chain has TRBV7-8 and TRBJ2-3, with 7 bases fitting TRBD1. The trim removed 8 bases at V and 0 bases at J, leaving 14 bases unmatched. This CDR3 comprises 17 residues. Germline CDR1 and CDR2: SGHVS and FQNEAQ. CDR3 protein: CASLPRPTGLSTDTQYC. In DNA, the CDR3 is TGTGCCAGCTTACCCCGACCGACAGGGCTTAGCACAGATACGCAGTATTGT.

Concerning this clonotype: Sequence at one end of the junction differs from germline and may be a read error. The J gene is TRBJ2-1, the V gene TRBV6-6; 7 bases are a match to TRBD2. The CDR3 is made up of 14 amino acids. The V gene's germline CDR1 is MNHNY and CDR2 SVGAGI (reference sequence). In nucleotides, the CDR3 is TGTGCCAGCAGTTTTTCAAGAGGGAGGGCCTCCTGGTCCTTC. It translates to CASSFSRGRASWSF.

Remarks on this clonotype: The junction and the germline gene differ at one end; a read error may be behind it. This rearrangement joins TRBV2 to TRBJ2-3; 8 bases are shared with TRBD2. The CDR3 has 14 amino acids. Germline assignment: CDR1 SNHLY and CDR2 FYNNEI. The CDR3 loop is CASFLAGSTATQYF. The CDR3 nucleotides are TGTGCCAGCTTCCTAGCGGGCAGCACAGCTACGCAGTATTTT.

A note on this clonotype: A much larger clone differs from this one at a single base, so this may be a read error. In nucleotides, the CDR3 is TGTACCAGCAGCTTAGGCGGGGCCGGCAATGAGCAGTTCTTC. It is translated as CTSSLGGAGNEQFF. The V and J genes are TRBV7-8 and TRBJ2-1, with D possibly TRBD2 on 6 matching bases. Germline lookup yields CDR1 SGHVS and CDR2 FQNEAQ. This CDR3 is built from 14 residues.

At least ten counts were recorded for this clonotype. The chain combines TRBV20-1 with TRBJ1-1; D gene unclear. Germline CDR1 and CDR2: DFQATT and SNEGSKA (reference sequence). This CDR3 comprises 11 residues. V was pared by 1 base and J by 6 bases, with 6 bases between. This CDR3 is CSARGTAEAFF. As DNA, the CDR3 is TGCAGTGCTAGAGGGACGGCTGAAGCTTTCTTT.

This clonotype was counted ten times or more. V is TRBV29-1 and J is TRBJ2-2; 9 bases line up with TRBD1. The CDR3 extends over 14 amino acids. From germline, CDR1 is SQVTM and CDR2 ANQGSEA. V trimming: 6 bases; J trimming: 6 bases; junction bases outside the gene matches: 8. The CDR3 sequence: CSVRGQGGPGELFF. The CDR3 coding sequence is TGCAGCGTGAGGGGACAGGGTGGCCCCGGGGAGCTGTTTTTT.

This clonotype was detected a few times. This chain connects TRBV5-1 to TRBJ1-1; D possibly corresponds to TRBD1 (5 bases). Germline V gives CDR1 SGHRS, CDR2 YFSETQ. Trimming removed 0 bases at V and 2 bases at J, with 8 bases between. This CDR3 has 14 residues. CDR3 sequence reads: CASSLGTLNTEAFF. The CDR3 DNA reads TGCGCCAGCAGCTTGGGGACATTAAACACTGAAGCTTTCTTT.

Ten or more counts support this clonotype. The V and J genes are TRBV6-1 and TRBJ2-1; TRBD2 matches at 11 bases. Trimming took 6 bases from V and 13 from J; bases not matched to a gene: 8. This CDR3 contains 13 residues. Germline CDR1 is MNHNS and CDR2 is SASEGT. The CDR3 reads CASSAILAGDQFF. The CDR3 nucleotides read TGTGCCAGCAGCGCTATACTAGCGGGAGACCAGTTCTTC.

Concerning this clonotype: The missing conserved phenylalanine or tryptophan at the end of this CDR3 makes a read error likely. CDR3 in amino acids: CANSLELAGVYEQYL. The CDR3 region has the DNA TGTGCCAACAGCTTGGAACTAGCGGGAGTGTACGAGCAGTACCTC. This chain joins TRBV5-6 and TRBJ2-7; 11 nucleotides line up with TRBD2. The CDR3 covers 15 residues. Germline V CDR1 and CDR2: SGHDT, YYEEEE.

Concerning this clonotype itself: A much larger clone differs by one base, so this may be a read error. This sequence joins TRBV12-3 or TRBV12-4 and TRBJ1-1; possible D gene TRBD1, 6 bases. V lost 5 bases, J lost 1 base, and 11 bases lay in between. This CDR3 has 14 residues. The CDR3 spells CASSQGHGNTEAFF. CDR3 sequence (DNA): TGTGCCAGCAGTCAGGGACATGGGAACACTGAAGCTTTCTTT.

Worth noting for this clonotype: A much larger clone differs from this one at a single base, so this may be a read error. The V gene is TRBV6-5, the J gene TRBJ1-3; D gene ambiguous. The CDR3 is 15 residues long. Germline loops: CDR1 MNHEY, CDR2 SVGAGI. CDR3 region: CVSSYEAASGNTIYF. For the CDR3, the DNA is TGTGTCAGCAGTTACGAGGCGGCCTCTGGAAACACCATATATTTT.

To note about this clonotype: It may be a read error: a sequence one base away is much more abundant. This rearrangement joins TRBV4-1 to TRBJ2-1; D possibly corresponds to TRBD1 (6 bases). Germline V gene sequence: CDR1 MGHRA, CDR2 YSYEKL. The CDR3 loop spans 17 amino acids. Between the trimmed V and J ends, which lost 4 bases and 4 bases, there was a span of 20 bases. CDR3 in DNA: TGCGCCAGCAGCCGAGATCCCAGGGGCGTTGATTACAATGAGCAGTTCTTC. Translation gives CASSRDPRGVDYNEQFF.

This clonotype was counted ten times or more. CDR3 nucleotide sequence: TGCGCCAGCAGCTCCCATAAGGGGGCCACCTCCTACAATGAGCAGTTCTTC. Residues: CASSSHKGATSYNEQFF. The chain recombines TRBV5-1 with TRBJ2-1, with 7 bases that match TRBD1. J gave up 0 bases and V 3 bases, and 9 bases lay outside the gene matches. Germline CDR1 and CDR2: SGHRS and YFSETQ. This CDR3 has 17 residues.

This clonotype was detected a few times. This sequence may be a read error, since a much larger clone differs from it by one base. The genes are TRBV29-1 and TRBJ1-2; D ambiguous. Germline V gene lookup returns CDR1 SQVTM and CDR2 ANQGSEA. CDR3 length: 14 residues. Trimming removed 7 bases from V and 0 bases from J, with 15 bases in between. DNA for the CDR3: TGCAGCGCCACCCGCGACGGAGCTAACTATGGCTACACCTTC. Translated, it gives CSATRDGANYGYTF.